One sample yielded the 8 T cell receptor beta chains listed below, sequenced in a study of CD8+ T cells in alopecia areata. As the sequencing template, cDNA was produced by extracting RNA and reverse transcribing it. This table comes from immunoSEQ multiplex PCR, and its TCRdb copy is limited to in-frame clones, with some not included. The sample records about 190,000 clones, roughly three fifths being singletons. The treatment: oral pan-JAK inhibitor, 5-10 mg twice daily. The material was CD4+ T cells sorted from blood, obtained at week 4, from a patient treated with tofacitinib. The receptors shown here come from a human donor with alopecia areata.

This clone was seen a single time. V and J are TRBV30 and TRBJ1-2; no clear D. Per germline, CDR1 GTSNPN and CDR2 SVGIG (reference sequence). Trimming stripped 2 bases from V and 1 base from J, with 8 bases between. The CDR3 length is 13 residues. The CDR3 DNA reads as TGTGCCTGGAGTTTGGGCCGTAACTATGGCTACACCTTC. This codes for CAWSLGRNYGYTF.

This clone was seen a handful of times. V usage is TRBV6-1 and J usage is TRBJ2-3; 11 bases align to TRBD2. The trim removed 8 bases at V and 2 bases at J, leaving 3 bases unmatched. The CDR3 covers 14 residues. CDR1 and CDR2 from the germline V gene are MNHNS and SASEGT. The CDR3 here is CASGGLADTDTQYF. DNA of the CDR3: TGTGCCAGCGGGGGACTAGCGGACACAGATACGCAGTATTTT.

This clone showed up just a few times. This chain connects TRBV30 to TRBJ1-4, with D maybe TRBD1 (5 bases). V lost 4 bases to trimming and J lost 13 bases, with 16 bases between them. Germline lookup yields CDR1 GTSNPN and CDR2 SVGIG (reference sequence). The CDR3 totals 12 residues. CDR3 residues: CAWTIESGTLFF. The CDR3 coding sequence is TGTGCCTGGACCATAGAGTCAGGGACACTGTTTTTT.

This chain connects TRBV13 to TRBJ1-6; no reliable D call. Germline CDR1 PRHDT, CDR2 FYEKMQ (reference sequence). V was clipped by 5 bases and J by 5 bases, with 10 bases between them. This CDR3 comprises 14 residues. The CDR3 DNA reads as TGTGCCAGCAGCAGGAGGGAGAATAATTCACCCCTCCACTTT. Protein: CASSRRENNSPLHF.

The genes are TRBV2 and TRBJ2-5, with 9 bases identical to TRBD1. J gave up 4 bases and V 4 bases, and 4 bases lay outside the gene matches. Germline loops: CDR1 SNHLY, CDR2 FYNNEI. The length of the CDR3 is 14 residues. CDR3 protein: CASSGTGGGETQYF. DNA for the CDR3: TGTGCCAGCAGTGGAACAGGGGGCGGAGAGACCCAGTACTTC.

The chain carries TRBV9 and TRBJ2-5; no firm D call. The CDR3 contains 12 residues. V lost 3 bases and J 5 bases, leaving 8 bases between the germline ends. Germline V gene lookup returns CDR1 SGDLS and CDR2 YYNGEE. This chain's CDR3 is CASSEPTETQYF. As DNA, the CDR3 is TGTGCCAGCAGCGAGCCGACGGAGACCCAGTACTTC.

V and J are TRBV4-3 and TRBJ2-7, with 14 bases aligning to TRBD2. Germline-derived CDR1 and CDR2 are LGHNA and YSLEER. V lost 3 bases and J lost 5; bases outside the gene matches: 12. The CDR3 loop spans 18 amino acids. Here the CDR3 reads CASSQETSGRALVDEQYF. In nucleotides, the CDR3 is TGCGCCAGCAGCCAGGAGACTAGCGGGAGGGCCTTGGTCGACGAGCAGTACTTC.

V is TRBV2 and J is TRBJ2-7; the D gene is possibly TRBD1 (5 bases). CDR1 SNHLY and CDR2 FYNNEI come from the germline V gene. V was pared by 4 bases and J by 2 bases, with 12 bases between. This CDR3 region has 14 residues. CDR3 in DNA: TGTGCCAGCAGTGCAGGGTTTGGAGCCTACGAGCAGTACTTC. As protein: CASSAGFGAYEQYF.